The clone carrying this TCR beta chain was counted only a few times. The antigen is unknown. The identical CDR3 is also encoded by other nucleotide sequences in the sample. V lost 2 bases to trimming and J lost 8 bases; unmatched junction nucleotides: 0. The CDR3 consists of 12 residues. Germline V gene sequence: CDR1 MNHEY, CDR2 SVGAGI. This entry comes from a study of cytomegalovirus exposure and HLA in healthy donors. Study-wide points: In a later analysis, V- and J-gene trimming of beta chains associated with a DCLRE1C missense variant, replicated independently. Presence/absence analysis assumed near-uniform sequencing depth across donors. Most subjects' HLA-A and HLA-B alleles were reportedly predicted from TCR beta sequences.

PCR used 60 Vbeta primers and 13 Jbeta primers. Original methodology: Later, an analysis found about 80 million unique TCR beta chains, and 10 million to 11 million of these were shared. Some clones are missing from TCRdb's copy, which holds only in-frame ones; the method was immunoSEQ multiplex PCR. From that table come the V and J calls and clone size; the DNA was used to work out D and trimming. The table lists fewer than 200,000 clones, 80% to 85% of them singletons. The TCR was taken from a woman younger than 30 in good health and CMV-seronegative. The sample taken for sequencing was PBMCs. The chain carries TRBV6-5 and TRBJ2-1; 7 bases agree with TRBD2. This chain's CDR3 is CASSYGGDEQFF. CDR3 coding DNA: TGTGCCAGCAGTTACGGGGGGGATGAGCAGTTCTTC.